This T cell receptor (beta chain) was captured in a study of CD8 T cells in ankylosing spondylitis. Regarding the study as a whole: Disease-linked clones reportedly showed significant enrichment in matched ankylosing spondylitis synovial fluid. Seemingly distinctive of ankylosing spondylitis blood was a TCR beta motif formed by eight highly homologous variants. Clones that were linked to disease were CD8+ and were relatively rare in peripheral blood.

Construction of TCR beta libraries was performed using quantitative 5'-RACE with molecular barcodes. TCRdb ran MiXCR on the 5' RACE reads and lists one entry per CDR3 protein. Seen here are 350,000 or so distinct CDR3 sequences, under 14% observed once, and the top ten hold more than 7%. Germline-derived CDR1 and CDR2 are KGHSH and LQKENI. The CDR3 runs to 15 residues. J was trimmed by 8 bases and V by 1 base; bases with no gene match: 7. For this clonotype: Its antigen is currently unknown.

The TCR comes from a female donor with ankylosing spondylitis or in good health (not recorded which). This sequence joins TRBV18 and TRBJ2-1; the match to TRBD2 covers 8 bases. Input material: blood, either unsorted or a sorted T cell fraction (not recorded which). CDR3: CASSPQSGRGHEQFF. The CDR3 nucleotides are TGTGCCAGCTCACCACAGAGCGGGAGAGGCCATGAGCAGTTCTTC.